This T cell receptor beta chain came from a study of beta chain features in type 1 diabetes. Trimming shortened V by 6 bases and J by 8 bases, and 9 bases separated the two germline ends. This CDR3 is 11 amino acids long. CDR1 and CDR2 (germline): SGHTA, FQGNSA. The entirety of the isolated RNA underwent reverse transcription, so expressed TCRB transcripts were sequenced. Using immunoSEQ multiplex PCR, the repertoire was profiled, and TCRdb retains in-frame clones only, with some absent. The sample has about 290,000 clones, 7.5% to 9.5% seen once. The purity of all sorted populations exceeded 95%. What was sequenced was central memory CD4+ T cells from blood. The source of this sequence is a young woman in good health. This sequence joins TRBV7-2 and TRBJ2-3, with D hard to call. The CDR3 bases are TGTGCCAGCAGTTCTTTTGGTACGCAGTATTTT. It is translated as CASSSFGTQYF. The variable domain in full, completed from reference TRBV7-2 and TRBJ2-3, reads GAGVSQSPSNKVTEKGKDVELRCDPISGHTALYWYRQSLGQGLEFLIYFQGNSAPDKSGLPSDRFSAERTGGSVSTLTIQRTQQEDSAVYLCASSSFGTQYFGPGTRLTVL.